This paragraph covers one TCR beta chain sequence. Its matching antigen is unknown. These data are taken from a study of shared clonotypes between healthy human individuals. The V end lost 1 base, the J end lost 4 bases, and 8 bases lay between the germline ends. The germline V gene has CDR1 SEHNR and CDR2 FQNEAQ (reference sequence). This CDR3 contains 14 residues. General study results and limits: A handful of donors held approximately 5% of naive CD4 clonotypes in common. A limitation of the genetic and exposure-history diversity represented arose from few donors. Blood was the only sampled material, and tissue repertoires likely differ.

The assay was carried out at the deep level. Assay: immunoSEQ multiplex PCR; the TCRdb copy retains only in-frame clones and omits some. The sample holds under 300,000 clones, 50% to 75% seen once. The rearrangement links TRBV7-9 to TRBJ2-1; D is uncertain. This TCR derives from a man in his thirties or forties in good health. The specimen sequenced was memory CD4+ T cells sorted from blood. Described subset: CD45RA-negative fraction. The CDR3 region is CASSLVKAYNEQFF. In DNA form, the CDR3 reads TGTGCCAGCAGCTTAGTGAAAGCTTACAATGAGCAGTTCTTC.